The clone carrying this T cell receptor beta chain showed up just once. Its target is not known. The germline V gene encodes CDR1 SGHTA and CDR2 FQGNSA. V dropped 1 base and J dropped 7 bases, with 2 bases sitting between them. This CDR3 contains 11 residues. The entry originates in a study of T cell responses to AZD1222 COVID-19 vaccine. General observations from the study: The study sampled repertoires only after the peak T cell response. The breadth and depth of Spike-specific TCRs increased once two AZD1222 doses had been given.

TCRdb's copy holds only in-frame clones and misses some; the assay was immunoSEQ multiplex PCR. Here the sample spans around 94,000 clones, approximately 86% being singletons. The genes are TRBV7-2 and TRBJ2-1; D unresolved. The specimen comprised peripheral blood, sampled on day 0 of AZD1222 vaccination. The TCR comes from an adult in good health. In DNA form, the CDR3 reads TGTGCCAGCAGCTTAGATAATGAGCAGTTCTTC. Protein product: CASSLDNEQFF.